This TCR beta chain was identified in a study of control samples from healthy donors and cancer patients. The V gene's germline CDR1 is MNHEY and CDR2 SVGAGI. V lost 7 bases and J 4 bases, leaving 8 bases between the germline ends. CDR3 length: 12 amino acids. Sequencing used immunoSEQ multiplex PCR; TCRdb keeps in-frame clones, though not all of them. Among roughly 88,000 clones listed, more than 80% were seen once. The clonotype comes from a man aged 18 to 29 in good health. The chain couples TRBV6-5 to TRBJ1-5; D is ambiguous. Sequencing was done on a sample of blood. CDR3 DNA sequence: TGTGCCAGCACCGACGCGAATCAGCCCCAGCATTTT. It yields the protein CASTDANQPQHF.